The present T cell receptor beta chain was sequenced within a study of cytomegalovirus exposure and HLA in healthy donors. Whole-study context: Early released data had tens of millions of unique TCRs, all coming from HLA-typed donors. The study, taken as a whole, reports: Presence/absence analyses took donor sequencing depth as roughly uniform. When a later analysis compared HLA-associated TCR beta chains with equally common others, the HLA-associated chains turned out to be more clonally expanded and to have lower generation probabilities.

CDR1 and CDR2 (germline): LNHNV, YYDKDF (reference sequence). The CDR3 consists of 14 residues. V was pared by 8 bases and J by 3 bases, with 15 bases between. As for this clone: Its antigen remains unknown.

Primers: 60 Vbeta forward and 13 Jbeta reverse. TCRdb's copy holds only in-frame clones and misses some; the assay was immunoSEQ multiplex PCR. The repertoire includes 100,000 or so clones, approximately 80% of them detected once, and approximately 2.6% sits in the top ten. Sequenced sample: PBMCs. The receptor was derived from a female donor in good health and CMV-seronegative. V gene TRBV15 combines with J gene TRBJ2-3; tentative D call: TRBD2 (6 bases). CDR3 sequence: CATEVRRGTDTQYF. CDR3 nucleotides: TGTGCCACCGAAGTAAGACGGGGGACAGATACGCAGTATTTT. The complete variable domain, with remaining parts taken from reference TRBV15 and TRBJ2-3, reads DAMVIQNPRYQVTQFGKPVTLSCSQTLNHNVMYWYQQKSSQAPKLLFHYYDKDFNNEADTPDNFQSRRPNTSFCFLDIRSPGLGDTAMYLCATEVRRGTDTQYFGPGTRLTVL.